Listed below are T cell receptor beta chains from one sample, sequenced in a study of beta chain features in type 1 diabetes. Only in-frame clones appear in the TCRdb table, and some are missing; sequencing was by immunoSEQ multiplex PCR. Among roughly 250,000 clones listed, around 65% were seen once. The sample comprised naive CD4+ T cells from blood. These receptors were obtained from a man aged 25-45 years in good health. CDR3s include the opening cysteine and the closing phenylalanine or tryptophan. D genes are given only for firm matches. Rows may omit the clone size; those that give it use once, few, many or a size class.

length	V	J	size	D	CDR3	DNA
14	TRBV2	TRBJ2-1	once	.	CASSPNVAVNEQFF	TGTGCCAGCAGCCCCAACGTAGCTGTCAATGAGCAGTTCTTC
15	TRBV12-5	TRBJ2-3	.	TRBD2	CASGPGLAETDTQYF	TGTGCTAGTGGTCCCGGACTAGCAGAGACAGATACGCAGTATTTT
13	TRBV29-1	TRBJ1-1	.	TRBD1	CSVESRQGVPAFF	TGCAGCGTTGAATCGAGGCAGGGGGTACCGGCTTTCTTT
13	TRBV4-1	TRBJ2-3	.	.	CASRKADSDTQYF	TGCGCCAGCAGGAAGGCAGATTCAGATACGCAGTATTTT
14	TRBV18	TRBJ2-1	.	TRBD2	CASNRDYSYNEQFF	TGTGCCAGCAACCGGGACTACTCCTACAATGAGCAGTTCTTC
16	TRBV7-9	TRBJ1-1	.	TRBD1	CASSSPTGKRNTEAFF	TGTGCCAGCAGCTCCCCGACAGGGAAGAGGAACACTGAAGCTTTCTTT
17	TRBV25-1	TRBJ2-1	.	TRBD2	CASSGLAGEQTYNEQFF	TGTGCCAGCAGTGGGCTAGCGGGAGAGCAAACCTACAATGAGCAGTTCTTC
16	TRBV29-1	TRBJ2-2	.	TRBD2	CSVERLAGRATGELFF	TGCAGCGTTGAACGACTAGCGGGACGTGCCACCGGGGAGCTGTTTTTT
12	TRBV28	TRBJ2-7	once	.	CASRTAQDEQYF	TGTGCCAGCAGGACAGCGCAGGACGAGCAGTACTTC
14	TRBV7-8	TRBJ2-7	few	.	CASSALPSQGEQYF	TGTGCCAGCAGCGCCCTCCCCAGTCAGGGGGAGCAGTACTTC
11	TRBV20-1	TRBJ2-5	.	.	CSAKGTETQYF	TGCAGTGCTAAAGGGACGGAGACCCAGTACTTC
11	TRBV2	TRBJ2-1	few	.	CASSAWNEQFF	TGTGCCAGCAGTGCATGGAATGAGCAGTTCTTC
14	TRBV7-2	TRBJ1-6	.	.	CASSLGQRGSPLHF	TGTGCCAGCAGCTTAGGACAGCGGGGATCACCCCTCCACTTT
15	TRBV7-2	TRBJ2-4	.	TRBD1	CASSFDRDTLNIQYF	TGTGCCAGCAGCTTTGACAGGGATACTCTAAACATTCAGTACTTC
12	TRBV6-1	TRBJ2-7	.	.	CASSPGGYEQYF	TGTGCCAGCAGTCCCGGCGGATACGAGCAGTACTTC
14	TRBV2	TRBJ2-5	.	TRBD1	CASSQQGLQETQYF	TGTGCCAGCAGTCAACAGGGGCTCCAAGAGACCCAGTACTTC
14	TRBV4-1	TRBJ2-5	.	TRBD2	CASSRLAGQETQYF	TGCGCCAGCAGCCGTCTAGCGGGACAAGAGACCCAGTACTTC
11	TRBV5-4	TRBJ2-1	.	.	CASRVGSEQFF	TGTGCCAGCAGGGTAGGGAGTGAGCAGTTCTTC
12	TRBV29-1	TRBJ2-7	.	.	CSVESGVDEQYF	TGCAGCGTTGAATCGGGGGTCGACGAGCAGTACTTC
13	TRBV12-5	TRBJ2-5	.	TRBD1	CASGTGQEETQYF	TGTGCTAGTGGTACTGGACAGGAAGAGACCCAGTACTTC
16	TRBV2	TRBJ2-2	.	.	CASGLELPDRTGELFF	TGTGCCAGCGGGTTGGAACTTCCCGATCGCACCGGGGAGCTGTTTTTT
14	TRBV2	TRBJ2-5	.	TRBD1	CASSLQGSQETQYF	TGTGCCAGCAGTTTACAGGGGAGCCAAGAGACCCAGTACTTC
18	TRBV9	TRBJ2-2	.	TRBD2	CASSGGLAGSANTGELFF	TGTGCCAGCAGCGGGGGACTAGCGGGATCCGCGAACACCGGGGAGCTGTTTTTT
11	TRBV20-1	TRBJ2-7	.	.	CSASYPDEQYF	TGCAGTGCTAGCTACCCGGACGAGCAGTACTTC
13	TRBV5-4	TRBJ2-5	.	.	CASSQTLQETQYF	TGTGCCAGCAGCCAGACACTCCAAGAGACCCAGTACTTC
15	TRBV30	TRBJ1-1	few	TRBD1	CAWERRDRVNTEAFF	TGTGCCTGGGAGAGGAGGGACAGGGTGAACACTGAAGCTTTCTTT
17	TRBV9	TRBJ2-4	.	TRBD2	CASSSGLAGGHKNIQYF	TGTGCCAGCAGCTCGGGACTAGCGGGAGGACACAAAAACATTCAGTACTTC
12	TRBV25-1	TRBJ2-5	few	.	CASSESSRTQYF	TGTGCCAGCAGTGAATCCAGTCGGACCCAGTACTTC
15	TRBV5-6	TRBJ2-1	few	TRBD2	CASSSRGGAQNEQFF	TGTGCCAGCAGCTCCCGCGGGGGGGCGCAGAATGAGCAGTTCTTC
13	TRBV30	TRBJ1-5	.	.	CAWSRQNNQPQHF	TGTGCCTGGAGTAGGCAGAACAATCAGCCCCAGCATTTT
15	TRBV4-3	TRBJ2-2	.	.	CASSQGAGMTGELFF	TGCGCCAGCAGCCAAGGGGCGGGAATGACCGGGGAGCTGTTTTTT
15	TRBV4-1	TRBJ2-1	.	TRBD2	CASNPSGDGYNEQFF	TGCGCCAGCAACCCAAGCGGGGATGGGTACAATGAGCAGTTCTTC
14	TRBV6-5	TRBJ2-3	.	.	CASSQGGVPDTQYF	TGTGCCAGCAGTCAAGGGGGGGTCCCAGATACGCAGTATTTT
11	TRBV11-2	TRBJ1-1	.	TRBD1	CASSLTGWAFF	TGTGCCAGCAGCCTGACAGGGTGGGCTTTCTTT
14	TRBV19	TRBJ2-3	.	TRBD1	CASSDRGRTDTQYF	TGTGCCAGTAGCGACAGGGGCCGAACGGATACGCAGTATTTT
14	TRBV30	TRBJ2-5	.	TRBD1	CAWDTTGGRETQYF	TGTGCCTGGGATACCACAGGGGGGAGAGAGACCCAGTACTTC
12	TRBV25-1	TRBJ1-2	.	.	CASSAGNYGYTF	TGTGCCAGCAGTGCCGGAAACTATGGCTACACCTTC
15	TRBV13	TRBJ2-5	.	.	CASSWSRESGETQYF	TGTGCCAGCAGTTGGTCCCGGGAGTCGGGAGAGACCCAGTACTTC
13	TRBV5-6	TRBJ2-1	.	.	CASSLGLSNEQFF	TGTGCCAGCAGCTTGGGACTATCAAATGAGCAGTTCTTC
14	TRBV5-1	TRBJ2-3	.	TRBD1	CASSLGDREDTQYF	TGCGCCAGCAGCTTGGGAGACAGGGAAGATACGCAGTATTTT
13	TRBV27	TRBJ2-5	.	.	CASSSRGQETQYF	TGTGCCAGCAGTTCCCGGGGACAAGAGACCCAGTACTTC
13	TRBV30	TRBJ1-5	.	.	CAWSRLGNQPQHF	TGTGCCTGGAGCAGGCTGGGCAATCAGCCCCAGCATTTT
16	TRBV25-1	TRBJ2-2	.	.	CASSESGGLFTGELFF	TGTGCCAGCAGTGAATCTGGGGGCCTCTTCACCGGGGAGCTGTTTTTT
15	TRBV30	TRBJ1-5	.	.	CAWTEGQGGNQPQHF	TGTGCCTGGACCGAGGGGCAGGGAGGCAATCAGCCCCAGCATTTT
13	TRBV2	TRBJ2-1	.	TRBD2	CATGTSGHNEQFF	TGTGCCACCGGGACTAGCGGGCACAATGAGCAGTTCTTC
13	TRBV7-9	TRBJ1-1	.	.	CASSLAGPTEAFF	TGTGCCAGCAGCTTGGCAGGGCCCACTGAAGCTTTCTTT
13	TRBV5-1	TRBJ2-1	.	.	CASSLGLYNEQFF	TGCGCCAGCAGCTTGGGCCTCTACAATGAGCAGTTCTTC
12	TRBV27	TRBJ2-7	few	.	CASSTSSYEQYF	TGTGCCAGCTCGACAAGCTCCTACGAGCAGTACTTC
10	TRBV29-1	TRBJ1-1	.	.	CSVGDTEAFF	TGCAGCGTAGGGGATACTGAAGCTTTCTTT
14	TRBV30	TRBJ1-1	.	TRBD1	CAWQLGQGYTEAFF	TGTGCCTGGCAGCTGGGACAGGGATATACTGAAGCTTTCTTT
15	TRBV5-4	TRBJ2-1	.	.	CASSLGTPSYNEQFF	TGTGCCAGCAGCTTGGGGACTCCTTCCTACAATGAGCAGTTCTTC
12	TRBV30	TRBJ1-1	few	.	CAWNRAPTEAFF	TGTGCCTGGAACAGGGCGCCCACTGAAGCTTTCTTT
15	TRBV28	TRBJ2-7	once	.	CASRPYLGGIYEQYF	TGTGCCAGCAGGCCATATCTAGGGGGGATCTACGAGCAGTACTTC
16	TRBV7-2	TRBJ2-7	.	TRBD1	CASSPAGTGGSYEQYF	TGTGCCAGCAGCCCAGCCGGGACAGGGGGCTCCTACGAGCAGTACTTC
14	TRBV30	TRBJ2-1	.	.	CAWSEGGPLQSQFF	TGTGCCTGGAGTGAGGGGGGGCCATTACAATCGCAGTTCTTC